These 12 T cell receptor beta chains were sequenced from one sample in a study of human T cells and chemical hapten exposure. TCRdb called the RACE reads again in MiXCR, with one record for every CDR3 protein. The repertoire holds about 380,000 distinct CDR3 sequences, around 5% seen once, with 2% to 2.5% in the top ten. Noted time point: patch test 1, 2 weeks after DPC sensitization. The treatment denotes: therapeutic diphenylcyclopropenone sensitization with weekly scalp DPC. The sequencing here drew on whole blood, taken in connection with sensitization to the hapten diphenylcyclopropenone (DPC). Receptor source: a woman in her forties or fifties with alopecia areata. Some clones in this sample may be carry-over from other donors' samples.

This clonotype was recorded a few times. The V gene is TRBV2, the J gene TRBJ1-2; D is perhaps TRBD1 (5 bases). The CDR3 spans 10 residues. V lost 7 bases and J 5 bases, leaving 5 bases between the germline ends. The germline V gene has CDR1 SNHLY and CDR2 FYNNEI. CDR3 nucleotides: TGTGCCAGCAAGGGGTATGGCTACACCTTC. This encodes CASKGYGYTF.

This chain joins TRBV4-2 and TRBJ2-3; no reliable D call. The CDR3 runs 15 residues. Trimming cost V 1 base and J 6 bases, with 14 bases left between them. Germline V gene lookup returns CDR1 LGHNA and CDR2 YNFKEQ. CDR3 sequence: CASSQVVAVADTQYF. The CDR3 DNA reads TGTGCCAGCAGCCAAGTAGTAGCAGTCGCGGATACGCAGTATTTT.

The chain combines TRBV27 with TRBJ2-1; a weak D match, TRBD2 (5 bases). The CDR3 has 15 amino acids. Looked up from germline, CDR1 is MNHEY and CDR2 is SMNVEV (reference sequence). V gave up 6 bases and J gave up 3 bases, with 15 bases separating them. In DNA form, the CDR3 reads TGTGCCAGCAGACCCGAGCGCACTAGCTACAATGAGCAGTTCTTC. This encodes CASRPERTSYNEQFF.

This clonotype has a handful of counts. The J gene is TRBJ2-7, the V gene TRBV12-5; D not resolved. Trimming stripped 5 bases from V and 2 bases from J, with 13 bases between. CDR3 length: 14 amino acids. Per the germline V gene, CDR1 is LGHNT and CDR2 is FRNRAP. The CDR3 loop reads CASGPRGSPYEQYF. The CDR3 DNA reads TGTGCTAGTGGTCCGCGCGGCTCCCCCTACGAGCAGTACTTC.

This sequence joins TRBV29-1 and TRBJ2-3, with no clear D. This CDR3 is built from 14 residues. Germline V CDR1 and CDR2: SQVTM, ANQGSEA. Trimming pared 4 bases from V and 3 bases from J, leaving 14 bases between. The CDR3 DNA follows: TGCAGCGTTGTGGAGACAATGAGGACAGATACGCAGTATTTT. Protein product: CSVVETMRTDTQYF.

This clonotype was observed a few times. The rearrangement uses TRBV20-1 and TRBJ2-1; TRBD2 agrees at 7 bases. Germline trimming cut 3 bases from V and 3 bases from J; bases unmatched to any gene: 5. Germline V CDR1 and CDR2: DFQATT, SNEGSKA (reference sequence). CDR3 length: 14 residues. The CDR3 protein is CSASQLAHYNEQFF. The CDR3 coding sequence is TGCAGTGCTAGCCAACTAGCGCACTACAATGAGCAGTTCTTC.

This clonotype was detected only a few times. The chain uses TRBV7-2 and TRBJ1-4; 9 bases agree with TRBD1. Germline CDR1 reads SGHTA; CDR2 reads FQGNSA. The J segment lost 4 bases and the V segment lost 5 bases, leaving 8 bases of the junction unmatched. CDR3 length: 16 amino acids. CDR3 nucleotides: TGTGCCAGCAGCAGCAGACAGGGGGTGATTAATGAAAAACTGTTTTTT. Protein sequence: CASSSRQGVINEKLFF.

The table lists this clonotype with many counts. The chain recombines TRBV12-3 or TRBV12-4 with TRBJ2-3; 7 nucleotides match TRBD2. This CDR3 contains 17 residues. V lost 5 bases and J lost 2; bases outside the gene matches: 13. CDR3 region: CASSPSPGLESTDTQYF. The DNA for the CDR3 is TGTGCCAGCAGTCCTTCTCCAGGACTAGAGTCCACAGATACGCAGTATTTT.

The rearrangement joins TRBV11-2 to TRBJ2-5, with 8 bases that match TRBD2. The CDR3 has 15 residues. The ends lost 3 bases at V and 3 bases at J; junction bases unmatched: 6. Germline CDR1 is SGHAT and CDR2 is FQNNGV. The DNA for the CDR3 is TGTGCCAGCAGCTTTATAGCGGGGTCCAAAGAGACCCAGTACTTC. Amino acid sequence: CASSFIAGSKETQYF.

The chain joins TRBV4-1 to TRBJ2-3; D is undetermined. CDR1 and CDR2 from the germline V gene are MGHRA and YSYEKL. Trimming shortened V by 0 bases and J by 5 bases, and 9 bases separated the two germline ends. The CDR3 covers 14 residues. CDR3 DNA sequence: TGCGCCAGCAGCCAAGAGGTGAGCCGAGATACGCAGTATTTT. Its translation: CASSQEVSRDTQYF.

This clonotype was seen a few times. CDR3 loop: CASSLVSGLYNEQFF. The CDR3 region has the DNA TGTGCCAGCAGCTTAGTGAGCGGATTGTACAATGAGCAGTTCTTC. V gene TRBV11-2 combines with J gene TRBJ2-1, with a weak D call TRBD2 (5 bases). The ends were cut back, 1 base at V and 4 bases at J, with 11 bases in the middle. Germline V gene lookup returns CDR1 SGHAT and CDR2 FQNNGV. This CDR3 comprises 15 residues.

This clonotype was detected ten times or more. The chain links TRBV28 to TRBJ1-1, with D possibly being TRBD1 (6 bases). The CDR3 is 15 amino acids. V lost 6 bases and J 3 bases, leaving 17 bases between the germline ends. Germline loops: CDR1 MDHEN, CDR2 SYDVKM. CDR3 in DNA: TGTGCCAGCAGCCCGCTGAGGGGGTCGGACACTGAAGCTTTCTTT. It codes for CASSPLRGSDTEAFF.